The clone carrying this T cell receptor (beta chain) has just one count. The antigen is unknown. At deep level, the assay was performed. Some clones are missing from TCRdb's copy, which holds only in-frame ones; the method was immunoSEQ multiplex PCR. The repertoire includes 500,000 to 550,000 clones, 95% to 97% of them detected once, and around 0.066% sits in the top ten. Trimming removed 3 bases from V and 3 bases from J; junction bases left unmatched: 11. The CDR3 runs 16 residues. In germline, CDR1 is SGHRS, CDR2 YFSETQ. This sample is drawn from a study of shared clonotypes between healthy human individuals. Points from the study as a whole: In several donors, 4.5% to 5.5% of naive CD4 clonotypes appeared in common. Tissues were not sampled, only blood, and their repertoires likely differ. Incomplete sequencing of sorted subsets was indicated by rarefaction despite large depth.

This clonotype originated in a woman younger than 45 in good health. The sample taken for sequencing was naive CD4+ T cells sorted from blood. As for subset: CD45RA+ positively selected. V gene TRBV5-1 combines with J gene TRBJ1-1; 7 nucleotides agree with TRBD1. This chain's CDR3 is CASSSIGQAGYTEAFF. CDR3 nucleotide sequence: TGCGCCAGCAGCTCCATTGGACAGGCGGGATACACTGAAGCTTTCTTT.